This entry lists 8 T cell receptor beta chains sequenced from one sample in a study of control samples from healthy donors and cancer patients. Assay: immunoSEQ multiplex PCR; the TCRdb copy retains only in-frame clones and omits some. In the table there are roughly 130,000 clones, approximately 90% of which are singletons. The sequencing sample was made of blood. Receptors originate from a man aged 18-30 years in good health.

The rearrangement joins TRBV10-3 to TRBJ1-2; possible D gene TRBD1, 5 bases. Per the germline V gene, CDR1 is ENHRY and CDR2 is SYGVKD. The CDR3 spans 16 residues. Trimming took off 0 bases at V and 5 bases at J, with 16 bases between the two ends. The DNA for the CDR3 is TGTGCCATCAGTGAGTCCGACAGCTCAGGAAGATATGGCTACACCTTC. This sequence encodes CAISESDSSGRYGYTF.

V gene TRBV28 combines with J gene TRBJ1-6; D not resolved. With 1 base removed from V and 1 base from J, the gap between germline ends came to 8 bases. Germline V gene sequence: CDR1 MDHEN, CDR2 SYDVKM. The CDR3 has 16 residues. The CDR3 coding sequence is TGTGCCAGCAGTTTATCCGGAGGGTCCTATAATTCACCCCTCCACTTT. This gives the protein CASSLSGGSYNSPLHF.

J is TRBJ1-1 and V is TRBV10-3, with D perhaps TRBD1 (5 bases). The germline gives CDR1 ENHRY, CDR2 SYGVKD. The V end was cut by 4 bases, the J end by 2 bases, with 8 bases between. The CDR3 length is 13 residues. The CDR3 loop is CAISGTSNTEAFF. The DNA of the CDR3 is TGTGCCATCAGTGGGACATCTAACACTGAAGCTTTCTTT.

The V gene is TRBV7-9, the J gene TRBJ2-5, with D unresolved. The length of the CDR3 is 14 residues. Trimming left V 1 base short and J 6 bases short, with 12 bases between. CDR1 is SEHNR and CDR2 is FQNEAQ in the germline V gene (reference sequence). CDR3 region: CASSLDRAVKTQYF. As DNA, the CDR3 is TGTGCCAGCAGCTTAGATAGGGCGGTGAAGACCCAGTACTTC.

This rearrangement joins TRBV6-5 to TRBJ1-1; D possibly corresponds to TRBD1 (6 bases). The CDR3 is 15 amino acids. The germline V and J ends were trimmed by 9 bases and 1 base, with 18 bases remaining between them. Germline V gene sequence: CDR1 MNHEY, CDR2 SVGAGI. CDR3 coding DNA: TGTGCCAGTCGAAGTCAGGGGCCAACGAACACTGAAGCTTTCTTT. It is translated as CASRSQGPTNTEAFF.

The rearrangement uses TRBV12-3 or TRBV12-4 and TRBJ2-2; D gene unclear. The CDR3 is 12 amino acids. Trimming pared 3 bases from V and 7 bases from J, leaving 6 bases between. CDR3 bases: TGTGCCAGCAGTTTCGGTGGCGGGGAGCTGTTTTTT. Translation: CASSFGGGELFF.

The J gene is TRBJ2-7, the V gene TRBV25-1; no definite D call. The germline V gene encodes CDR1 MGHDK and CDR2 SYGVNS. Deletions cut 5 bases from V and 3 bases from J, with 11 bases between. The CDR3 consists of 13 residues. CDR3 protein: CASSLTSGYEQYF. The CDR3 DNA is TGTGCCAGCAGTCTAACGTCGGGCTACGAGCAGTACTTC.

This chain connects TRBV13 to TRBJ2-2; D may be TRBD2 (6 bases). Between the trimmed V and J ends, which lost 4 bases and 5 bases, there was a span of 17 bases. CDR3 size: 16 residues. Germline V gene data show CDR1 as PRHDT and CDR2 as FYEKMQ (reference sequence). The CDR3, as DNA: TGTGCCAGCAGCTACCGACCGGGACTCCCTACCGGGGAGCTGTTTTTT. Residues: CASSYRPGLPTGELFF.